These 15 T cell receptor beta chains share one sample of origin, sequenced in a study of shared clonotypes between healthy human individuals. Naive CD8 isolation took CD45RO-negative cells positively selected for CCR7 and excluded terminally differentiated effector memory CD45RA+ cells. TCRdb's table, derived via immunoSEQ multiplex PCR, lists solely in-frame clones and lacks some. The sample contains some 2,100,000 clones, 85% to 95% of which appear only once. The sequenced sample consisted of naive CD8+ T cells from PBMCs. These receptors all stem from a man aged 18 to 30 in good health. Some clones in this sample may be carry-over from other donors' samples.

The genes are TRBV7-9 and TRBJ2-2; D remains unclear. Germline CDR1 and CDR2: SEHNR and FQNEAQ (reference sequence). This CDR3 is 12 amino acids long. Trimming left V 6 bases short and J 8 bases short, with 10 bases between. The CDR3 spells CASSPPWGELFF. As DNA, the CDR3 is TGTGCCAGCAGTCCCCCGTGGGGGGAGCTGTTTTTT.

V gene TRBV6-5 combines with J gene TRBJ2-7; D call uncertain. Germline loops: CDR1 MNHEY, CDR2 SVGAGI. V was clipped by 2 bases and J by 2 bases, with 10 bases between them. This CDR3 has 14 residues. The CDR3 loop is CASSYRESTYEQYF. Written as DNA, the CDR3 is TGTGCCAGCAGTTACAGGGAATCAACCTACGAGCAGTACTTC.

The V gene is TRBV13, the J gene TRBJ2-2; 7 positions match TRBD1. Germline V gene data show CDR1 as PRHDT and CDR2 as FYEKMQ (reference sequence). This CDR3 region has 16 residues. J gave up 4 bases and V 3 bases, and 8 bases lay outside the gene matches. CDR3 DNA sequence: TGTGCCAGCAGCTTTTTAGGGACAGAACCCACCGGGGAGCTGTTTTTT. Protein sequence: CASSFLGTEPTGELFF.

The chain carries TRBV28 and TRBJ1-2; D is unresolved. Trimming shortened V by 6 bases and J by 0 bases, and 11 bases separated the two germline ends. Per the germline V gene, CDR1 is MDHEN and CDR2 is SYDVKM. This CDR3 is built from 14 residues. In DNA, the CDR3 is TGTGCCAGCAGCCCAGGAACCTCTAACTATGGCTACACCTTC. Amino acid sequence: CASSPGTSNYGYTF.

V usage is TRBV19 and J usage is TRBJ2-5, with 7 bases that match TRBD2. V lost 5 bases to trimming and J lost 4 bases; unmatched junction nucleotides: 13. The CDR3 is made up of 16 amino acids. From germline, CDR1 is LNHDA and CDR2 SQIVND (reference sequence). The chain's CDR3 is CASSARREGLGETQYF. The CDR3 coding sequence is TGTGCCAGTAGTGCCCGCAGGGAGGGGCTCGGAGAGACCCAGTACTTC.

This clone was seen just once. This chain links TRBV10-3 with TRBJ2-1, with 9 bases identical to TRBD1. V lost 0 bases, J lost 4 bases, and 4 bases stayed unmatched. There are 16 residues in the CDR3. The germline gives CDR1 ENHRY, CDR2 SYGVKD. The chain's CDR3 is CAISESPGQGYNEQFF. The CDR3 DNA is TGTGCCATCAGTGAGTCCCCGGGACAGGGATACAATGAGCAGTTCTTC.

The chain is built from TRBV7-8 and TRBJ2-1; the match to TRBD2 covers 10 bases. Germline V lookup: CDR1 SGHVS, CDR2 FQNEAQ. Unmatched junction bases numbered 14, after V lost 5 bases and J lost 7 bases. There are 17 residues in the CDR3. DNA of the CDR3: TGTGCCAGCAGCCCCCTAGGGGGGCTAGCGGGAGTTAATGAGCAGTTCTTC. Translating gives CASSPLGGLAGVNEQFF.

As regards this clone: This sample includes further DNA sequences coding for the same CDR3. This chain uses TRBV27 with TRBJ1-1; D remains unclear. Germline assignment: CDR1 MNHEY and CDR2 SMNVEV (reference sequence). CDR3 size: 13 residues. The V gene lost 5 bases and the J gene lost 4 bases, with 11 bases spanning the gap. CDR3: CASSPRVGTEAFF. The CDR3 DNA is TGTGCCAGCAGTCCAAGGGTGGGCACTGAAGCTTTCTTT.

J is TRBJ2-2 and V is TRBV4-2, with 10 bases that match TRBD2. The CDR3 covers 17 residues. Germline V gene sequence: CDR1 LGHNA, CDR2 YNFKEQ. V lost 0 bases and J lost 2; bases outside the gene matches: 3. CDR3 sequence (DNA): TGTGCCAGCAGCCAAGATGGACTAGCGGAAAACACCGGGGAGCTGTTTTTT. Translated, it gives CASSQDGLAENTGELFF.

This chain links TRBV9 with TRBJ2-7, with 14 nucleotides matching TRBD2. J gave up 6 bases and V 3 bases, and 8 bases lay outside the gene matches. CDR1 is SGDLS and CDR2 is YYNGEE in the germline V gene. The CDR3 totals 16 residues. The chain's CDR3 is CASSERLAGGVGEQYF. The CDR3 DNA follows: TGTGCCAGCAGCGAGCGACTAGCGGGAGGGGTGGGCGAGCAGTACTTC.

The J gene is TRBJ2-5, the V gene TRBV25-1; 7 nucleotides align to TRBD2. The CDR3 extends over 13 amino acids. From germline, CDR1 is MGHDK and CDR2 SYGVNS. V gave up 9 bases and J gave up 5 bases; unmatched junction bases: 9. The CDR3 loop reads CASRTSRSETQYF. CDR3 bases: TGTGCCAGTCGGACTAGTAGGTCGGAGACCCAGTACTTC.

The gene calls are TRBV5-6 and TRBJ1-1; D is perhaps TRBD1 (6 bases). Germline CDR1 is SGHDT and CDR2 is YYEEEE. Trimming took off 4 bases at V and 7 bases at J, with 14 bases between the two ends. CDR3 size: 13 residues. The chain's CDR3 is CASSPITGHEAFF. CDR3 sequence (DNA): TGTGCCAGCAGCCCTATTACAGGGCATGAAGCTTTCTTT.

This sequence joins TRBV4-3 and TRBJ2-5; D possibly corresponds to TRBD2 (5 bases). This CDR3 contains 14 residues. Looked up from germline, CDR1 is LGHNA and CDR2 is YSLEER. Trimming stripped 3 bases from V and 3 bases from J, with 11 bases between. The CDR3 DNA is TGCGCCAGCAGCCACGGGGTGGGGAAAGAGACCCAGTACTTC. Translation: CASSHGVGKETQYF.

Regarding this clone: This same CDR3 is encoded by further DNA sequences in the sample. The chain employs TRBV7-9 and TRBJ1-1; D is undetermined. The CDR3 is made up of 13 amino acids. Germline loops: CDR1 SEHNR, CDR2 FQNEAQ (reference sequence). V lost 5 bases and J 1 base, leaving 8 bases between the germline ends. CDR3 coding DNA: TGTGCCAGCAGCGCTCCAGGGAACACTGAAGCTTTCTTT. Protein: CASSAPGNTEAFF.

V is TRBV10-2 and J is TRBJ1-5; TRBD1 agrees at 7 bases. This CDR3 has 14 amino acids. V dropped 5 bases and J dropped 3; count of bases not matched to a gene: 4. Germline V gene lookup returns CDR1 WSHSY and CDR2 SAAADI. CDR3 residues: CASSPGGPNQPQHF. CDR3 sequence (DNA): TGCGCCAGCAGTCCAGGGGGGCCCAATCAGCCCCAGCATTTT.